This T cell receptor (beta chain) was observed in a study of CD8+CD57+ T cells in acquired aplastic anemia. Study-level information: On average, sorted CD4+ and CD8+ cells gave approximately 3.5 ug of DNA. Study-wide findings and caveats: Significant differences in CD8+ Simpson's diversity were not observed between patients and controls. In common between the patients and the controls were around 29 CD8+ CDR3 sequences.

The V end lost 7 bases, the J end lost 2 bases, and 9 bases lay between the germline ends. Germline loops: CDR1 LNHDA, CDR2 SQIVND (reference sequence). The CDR3 covers 13 residues. At least ten counts were recorded for this clonotype. Its antigen is not identified. The template for TCR beta VDJ and CDR3 sequence profiling was genomic DNA. TCRdb ran MiXCR on the reads and lists one entry per CDR3 protein. The repertoire includes roughly 190,000 distinct CDR3 sequences, 50% to 55% of them detected once, and roughly 15% sits in the top ten. This clonotype was sampled from a human donor in good health, serving as a control. Input material: sorted CD4+, CD8+, or CD8+CD57+ T cells (not recorded which) from PBMCs. The chain combines TRBV19 with TRBJ1-5; D gene ambiguous. This CDR3 reads CASNSRGNQPQHF. In nucleotides, the CDR3 is TGTGCCAGTAATAGTCGAGGCAATCAGCCCCAGCATTTT.